This T cell receptor (beta chain) is from a study of chemoradiotherapy in HPV16-positive cancers. General study findings and limits: In HPV16-positive patients, HPV-responsive T-cell expansion tracked better recurrence-free survival. Non-HPV-specific T cells did not expand in tumors during treatment, whereas candidate HPV-specific clones and E7-related motifs did. Only a couple of HPV16-positive patients supplied the functional HPV-specificity definition.

Repertoires were sampled repeatedly during chemoradiotherapy. A word on this clone: Its antigen remains unidentified.

CDR1 and CDR2 from the germline V gene are SGHRS and YFSETQ. The CDR3 consists of 16 residues. Trimming took off 4 bases at V and 1 base at J, with 18 bases between the two ends. Here immunoSEQ multiplex PCR was the method, and the copy in TCRdb shows in-frame clones only, minus some. This table has under 15,000 clones, around 80% appearing once. Sampling was conducted from a patient who underwent chemoradiotherapy. The gene calls are TRBV5-1 and TRBJ2-7; possible D gene TRBD1, 9 bases. This TCR was sampled from a human donor with HPV-associated anogenital cancer. The CDR3 region has the DNA TGCGCCAGCAGCATAGCGGGACAGGGTTCTTCCTACGAGCAGTACTTC. Its protein product is CASSIAGQGSSYEQYF.